This T cell receptor beta chain was identified during a study of blood T cell repertoires in COVID-19. As for the study in general: Sample material is recorded as cDNA or gDNA derived from T cells, B-cell-depleted T cells, or PBMCs.

Donors in Cohort 3 who had recovered were those with two negative PCRs, healthcare professional clearance, or resolution of their symptoms. The data were produced by immunoSEQ multiplex PCR, yet TCRdb's version contains in-frame clones alone and is incomplete. The sample has hundreds of thousands of clones, approximately 90% seen once. The trim removed 6 bases at V and 7 bases at J, leaving 8 bases unmatched. Per the germline V gene, CDR1 is SGHTA and CDR2 is FQGNSA. The CDR3 is 13 residues long. Sequencing was carried out using PBMCs or T cells enriched from blood (not recorded which). This TCR derives from a woman in her thirties or forties who had recovered from COVID-19. This chain connects TRBV7-2 to TRBJ1-2; 7 nucleotides agree with TRBD1. Here the CDR3 reads CASSPQGTGGYTF. CDR3 DNA: TGTGCCAGCAGTCCACAGGGGACGGGTGGCTACACCTTC. The whole variable domain, filled in from reference TRBV7-2 and TRBJ1-2, reads GAGVSQSPSNKVTEKGKDVELRCDPISGHTALYWYRQSLGQGLEFLIYFQGNSAPDKSGLPSDRFSAERTGGSVSTLTIQRTQQEDSAVYLCASSPQGTGGYTFGSGTRLTVV.